A single sample is the source of the 18 T cell receptor beta chains below, sequenced in a study of T-cell memory formation after mild COVID-19. TCRdb redid the calling of the 5' RACE reads with MiXCR, one entry per CDR3 protein. The sample yields some 150,000 distinct CDR3 sequences, less than 20% seen once. Source material: PBMCs or a T cell subset sorted from them (not recorded which). All receptors come from an adult woman who had mild COVID-19 (a few samples of this study predate the infection). Cell type and time point are not known.

The V and J genes are TRBV20-1 and TRBJ1-2; TRBD1 might be the D (6 bases). Trimming cost V 0 bases and J 7 bases, with 15 bases left between them. The CDR3 length is 14 residues. From germline, CDR1 is DFQATT and CDR2 SNEGSKA (reference sequence). CDR3 protein: CSARDMRGFSGYTF. The CDR3 DNA reads TGCAGTGCTAGAGATATGAGGGGGTTCTCTGGCTACACCTTC.

This clonotype has just a few counts. This chain joins TRBV20-1 and TRBJ2-7; possibly TRBD2 for D (10 bases). Germline assignment: CDR1 DFQATT and CDR2 SNEGSKA (reference sequence). Deletions cut 3 bases from V and 7 bases from J, with 22 bases between. This CDR3 comprises 15 residues. CDR3 residues: CSARPGQGLAWEQYF. CDR3 DNA: TGCAGTGCTAGGCCGGGACAGGGACTAGCGTGGGAGCAGTACTTC.

CDR3 residues: CASSKRDEQFF. The CDR3 DNA reads as TGTGCCAGTAGTAAGAGGGATGAGCAGTTCTTC. This chain uses TRBV19 with TRBJ2-1; TRBD2 might be the D (5 bases). From germline, CDR1 is LNHDA and CDR2 SQIVND (reference sequence). This CDR3 has 11 amino acids. V gave up 4 bases and J gave up 8 bases, with 6 bases separating them. The full variable domain, its missing parts supplied by reference TRBV19 and TRBJ2-1, is DGGITQSPKYLFRKEGQNVTLSCEQNLNHDAMYWYRQDPGQGLRLIYYSQIVNDFQKGDIAEGYSVSREKKESFPLTVTSAQKNPTAFYLCASSKRDEQFFGPGTRLTVL.

J is TRBJ1-1 and V is TRBV5-5, with D maybe TRBD1 (5 bases). The V gene lost 0 bases and the J gene lost 4 bases, with 10 bases spanning the gap. This CDR3 spans 14 amino acids. CDR1 and CDR2 from the germline V gene are SGHKS and YYEKEE (reference sequence). CDR3 coding DNA: TGTGCCAGCAGCTTGGCGACAGTGATCACTGAAGCTTTCTTT. It yields the protein CASSLATVITEAFF. Supplemented by reference TRBV5-5 and TRBJ1-1, the full variable domain reads DAGVTQSPTHLIKTRGQQVTLRCSPISGHKSVSWYQQVLGQGPQFIFQYYEKEERGRGNFPDRFSARQFPNYSSELNVNALLLGDSALYLCASSLATVITEAFFGQGTRLTVV.

The CDR3 spells CASSEALRWKTEAFF. DNA for the CDR3: TGTGCCAGCAGTGAAGCGCTTCGATGGAAGACTGAAGCTTTCTTT. The rearrangement links TRBV6-1 to TRBJ1-1; D is undetermined. V lost 0 bases to trimming and J lost 5 bases, with 13 bases between them. Germline CDR1 reads MNHNS; CDR2 reads SASEGT. The CDR3 has 15 residues.

A few counts support this clonotype. The V call is TRBV3-1, the J call TRBJ1-5; 8 nucleotides align to TRBD1. The CDR3 extends over 14 amino acids. Germline V CDR1 and CDR2: LGHDT, YNNKEL (reference sequence). Trimming removed 4 bases from V and 7 bases from J; junction bases left unmatched: 6. CDR3 DNA sequence: TGTGCCAGCAGCCCCGGACAGGGCAGGCAGCCCCAGCATTTT. This translates into CASSPGQGRQPQHF.

This clonotype was found a few times. V usage is TRBV11-2 and J usage is TRBJ2-7; D perhaps matches TRBD2 (6 bases). The germline CDR1 and CDR2 sequences are SGHAT and FQNNGV. The length of the CDR3 is 15 residues. V lost 5 bases, J lost 4 bases, and 18 bases lay in between. The DNA of the CDR3 is TGTGCCAGCAGCCTACGGGACTGGCGCGGATACGAGCAGTACTTC. Its protein is CASSLRDWRGYEQYF.

CDR3: CASSLSGTGGGFVYEQYF. CDR3 coding DNA: TGCGCCAGCAGCTTGTCCGGGACAGGGGGCGGTTTTGTCTACGAGCAGTACTTC. The V call is TRBV5-1, the J call TRBJ2-7, with 12 nucleotides matching TRBD1. Germline values: CDR1 SGHRS, CDR2 YFSETQ. V was clipped by 1 base and J by 3 bases; unmatched bases: 11. The CDR3 is made up of 18 amino acids.

The table lists this clonotype with a few counts. The J gene is TRBJ2-7, the V gene TRBV5-1; TRBD2 matches at 12 bases. V gave up 3 bases and J gave up 6 bases; unmatched junction bases: 7. The CDR3 consists of 15 residues. Germline lookup yields CDR1 SGHRS and CDR2 YFSETQ. Written as DNA, the CDR3 is TGCGCCAGCAGCTCGACTAGCGGGAGACAAGGCGAGCAGTACTTC. This encodes CASSSTSGRQGEQYF.

The V gene is TRBV9, the J gene TRBJ2-3; either TRBD1 or TRBD2 may supply D (5 bases each). The CDR3 covers 14 residues. Germline CDR1 is SGDLS and CDR2 is YYNGEE. V was shortened by 3 bases and J by 4 bases, with 12 bases between the two germline ends. The CDR3 DNA reads as TGTGCCAGCAGCGCCCGCCGGGGCTCAGATACGCAGTATTTT. Protein product: CASSARRGSDTQYF.

The chain is built from TRBV9 and TRBJ2-1, with 8 bases that match TRBD1. This CDR3 has 15 residues. The germline V gene encodes CDR1 SGDLS and CDR2 YYNGEE. J gave up 0 bases and V 4 bases, and 3 bases lay outside the gene matches. The CDR3 region has the DNA TGTGCCAGCAGCTCTACAGGGGGCTCCTACAATGAGCAGTTCTTC. Its translation is CASSSTGGSYNEQFF. The full variable domain, its missing parts supplied by reference TRBV9 and TRBJ2-1, is DSGVTQTPKHLITATGQRVTLRCSPRSGDLSVYWYQQSLDQGLQFLIQYYNGEERAKGNILERFSAQQFPDLHSELNLSSLELGDSALYFCASSSTGGSYNEQFFGPGTRLTVL.

This clonotype has a handful of counts. The chain employs TRBV4-3 and TRBJ2-2; no clear D. V was shortened by 0 bases and J by 1 base, with 9 bases between the two germline ends. Per the germline V gene, CDR1 is LGHNA and CDR2 is YSLEER. CDR3 size: 16 residues. The CDR3 DNA is TGCGCCAGCAGCCAAGATTTCCGACTGAACACCGGGGAGCTGTTTTTT. It codes for CASSQDFRLNTGELFF.

The table lists this clonotype with a few counts. The genes are TRBV24-1 and TRBJ2-1; 9 nucleotides match TRBD1. V lost 9 bases and J lost 6; bases outside the gene matches: 8. Germline V CDR1 and CDR2: KGHDR, SFDVKD. This CDR3 region has 14 residues. The DNA of the CDR3 is TGTGCCACCGGGGGACAGGGAAGGCGCAATGAGCAGTTCTTC. Amino acids: CATGGQGRRNEQFF.

The rearrangement links TRBV4-1 to TRBJ2-7; D is ambiguous. This CDR3 has 15 amino acids. V was pared by 0 bases and J by 5 bases, with 14 bases between. CDR1 and CDR2 from the germline V gene are MGHRA and YSYEKL. The CDR3: CASSQDKRGWHEQYF. In DNA, the CDR3 is TGCGCCAGCAGCCAAGATAAACGAGGATGGCACGAGCAGTACTTC.

The chain recombines TRBV10-3 with TRBJ1-2, with D possibly matching TRBD1 (6 bases). V dropped 4 bases and J dropped 7 bases, with 13 bases sitting between them. This CDR3 is 13 amino acids long. Germline loops: CDR1 ENHRY, CDR2 SYGVKD. In DNA form, the CDR3 reads TGTGCCATCAGTGCGGGGGCAGACCGTGGCTACACCTTC. Its protein product is CAISAGADRGYTF.

This clonotype has just a few counts. The gene calls are TRBV2 and TRBJ2-5; D may be TRBD1 (6 bases). Trimming shortened V by 4 bases and J by 2 bases, and 11 bases separated the two germline ends. CDR1 and CDR2 from the germline V gene are SNHLY and FYNNEI. CDR3 length: 14 amino acids. CDR3 residues: CASSVGGAQETQYF. Here the CDR3 DNA reads TGTGCCAGCAGTGTTGGGGGCGCTCAAGAGACCCAGTACTTC.

Here the CDR3 reads CASSPGQGNYEQYF. In DNA form, the CDR3 reads TGCGCCAGCAGCCCGGGACAGGGTAATTACGAGCAGTACTTC. This chain uses TRBV5-1 with TRBJ2-7; 9 bases line up with TRBD1. Germline lookup yields CDR1 SGHRS and CDR2 YFSETQ. Losses at the gene ends were 4 bases for V and 4 bases for J; bases not matched to a gene: 6. This CDR3 is built from 14 residues. Full variable domain (missing parts from reference TRBV5-1 and TRBJ2-7): KAGVTQTPRYLIKTRGQQVTLSCSPISGHRSVSWYQQTPGQGLQFLFEYFSETQRNKGNFPGRFSGRQFSNSRSEMNVSTLELGDSALYLCASSPGQGNYEQYFGPGTRLTVT.

A note on this clonotype: No conserved phenylalanine or tryptophan is present at the end of the CDR3, so a read error is the likely explanation. The limits of the CDR3 on the DNA are not certain, so only TCRdb's listed CDR3 is given. J is TRBJ2-5 and V is TRBV7-9. The CDR3 has 12 amino acids, counting both end residues. CDR1 is SEHNR and CDR2 is FQNEAQ in the germline V gene (reference sequence). This chain's CDR3 is CASSSDEGRPST.